Included here is one T cell receptor beta chain sequence, with context. This may be a read error, as it is one base from a much larger clone. The V and J ends lost 6 bases and 0 bases respectively, with 8 bases between them. CDR3 length: 15 amino acids. Germline-derived CDR1 and CDR2 are KGHDR and SFDVKD. As for time point: persistent/refractory GD, antithyroid drugs over 5 years with positive TRAb. RNA isolated from PBMCs was used to make the TCR library. This specimen comes from a study of regulatory T cells in long-lasting Graves disease. Turning to the study itself: Persistent cases were those of Graves' disease that involved over 5 years of antithyroid drugs with positive TSH receptor antibodies.

Libraries of TCR beta came from iRepertoire HTBI primers plus Arm-PCR of CDR3 regions. TCRdb reprocessed the multiplex PCR reads via MiXCR and lists one record per CDR3 protein. The sample has about 430,000 distinct CDR3 sequences; under 25% are singletons. The specimen was peripheral blood mononuclear cells (PBMCs), collected when the disease was refractory, from a patient treated with antithyroid drugs. The sequence was obtained from a female donor with Graves disease. The chain joins TRBV24-1 to TRBJ2-6; tentatively, D is TRBD1 or TRBD2 (6 bases each). The CDR3 spells CATSKGGSGANVLTF. Written as DNA, the CDR3 is TGTGCCACCAGTAAGGGGGGCTCTGGGGCCAACGTCCTGACTTTC.